The 2 T cell receptor beta chains below were found in one sample sequenced in a study of CD8+CD57+ T cells in acquired aplastic anemia. Sequenced patients had shown CD8+CD57+ cell expansion by flow cytometry. Genomic DNA, the template, was used for profiling of the TCR beta VDJ and CDR3. MiXCR was run by TCRdb on the reads, yielding one entry per CDR3 protein. The sample lists approximately 170,000 distinct CDR3 sequences, roughly 45% occurring once. The sample comprised sorted CD4+, CD8+, or CD8+CD57+ T cells (not recorded which) from PBMCs. The receptors were gathered from a human donor with aplastic anemia.

This clonotype was seen more than once but under ten times. The chain links TRBV11-1 to TRBJ2-7; unclear D gene. Trimming shortened V by 5 bases and J by 3 bases, and 8 bases separated the two germline ends. Germline lookup yields CDR1 SGHAT and CDR2 FQDESV (reference sequence). The CDR3 loop spans 12 amino acids. The CDR3 sequence: CASSPANYEQYF. The CDR3 region has the DNA TGTGCCAGCAGCCCCGCCAACTACGAGCAGTACTTC.

V is TRBV6-5 and J is TRBJ2-5; D unresolved. The germline V gene encodes CDR1 MNHEY and CDR2 SVGAGI. CDR3 size: 14 residues. V was shortened by 0 bases and J by 5 bases, with 10 bases between the two germline ends. This chain's CDR3 is CASSYSGSWETQYF. The CDR3 DNA reads as TGTGCCAGCAGTTACTCAGGCAGCTGGGAGACCCAGTACTTC.